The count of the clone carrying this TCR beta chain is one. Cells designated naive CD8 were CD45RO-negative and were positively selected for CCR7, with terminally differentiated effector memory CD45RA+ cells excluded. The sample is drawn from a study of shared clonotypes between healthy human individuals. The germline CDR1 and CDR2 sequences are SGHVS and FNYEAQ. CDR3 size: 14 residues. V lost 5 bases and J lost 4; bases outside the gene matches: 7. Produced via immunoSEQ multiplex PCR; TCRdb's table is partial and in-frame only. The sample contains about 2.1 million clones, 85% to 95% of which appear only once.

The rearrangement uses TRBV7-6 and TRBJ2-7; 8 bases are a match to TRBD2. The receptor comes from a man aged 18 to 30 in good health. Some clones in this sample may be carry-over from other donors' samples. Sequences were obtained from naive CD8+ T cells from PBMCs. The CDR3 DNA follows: TGTGCCAGCAGCCCACGACTAGCGAAGTACGAGCAGTACTTC. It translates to CASSPRLAKYEQYF.